Presented here are 15 T cell receptor beta chains from one specimen sequenced in a study of blood T cell repertoires in COVID-19. Sequencing used immunoSEQ multiplex PCR; TCRdb keeps in-frame clones, though not all of them. The repertoire holds 250,000 to 350,000 clones, with 87% as singletons. Sequencing was carried out using PBMCs or T cells enriched from blood (not recorded which). The receptors shown here come from a woman aged 18-29 years who had recovered from COVID-19.

The V and J genes are TRBV5-6 and TRBJ2-1; D perhaps matches TRBD2 (6 bases). CDR3 length equals 16 residues. Germline-derived CDR1 and CDR2 are SGHDT and YYEEEE. With 1 base removed from V and 6 bases from J, the gap between germline ends came to 17 bases. The CDR3 DNA sequence: TGTGCCAGCAGCTTGTTGTGGTCGGGACTTGTCAATGAGCAGTTCTTC. It encodes CASSLLWSGLVNEQFF.

This clone was counted many times. The V gene is TRBV3-1 (or the pseudogene TRBV3-2), the J gene TRBJ2-2, with 12 bases lining up with TRBD1. J was trimmed by 7 bases and V by 4 bases; bases with no gene match: 4. Germline CDR1 is LGHDT and CDR2 is YNNKEL (reference sequence). CDR3 length equals 15 residues. The CDR3 region is CASSPGQGAIGELFF. CDR3 nucleotide sequence: TGTGCCAGCAGCCCGGGACAGGGGGCGATCGGGGAGCTGTTTTTT.

This chain joins TRBV2 and TRBJ2-7; 7 bases line up with TRBD1. V was pared by 6 bases and J by 4 bases, with 6 bases of the junction left unmatched. CDR3 length: 13 residues. Germline V gives CDR1 SNHLY, CDR2 FYNNEI. CDR3 sequence (DNA): TGTGCCAGCAGCGGCGACAGGGAGTACGAGCAGTACTTC. It codes for CASSGDREYEQYF.

CDR3 coding DNA: TGTGCCAGCAGTTTGTCCGAGGGCTACACCTTC. Translation gives CASSLSEGYTF. This chain uses TRBV28 with TRBJ1-2; D uncertain. V was cut by 3 bases and J by 8 bases, with 7 bases left in between. CDR1 is MDHEN and CDR2 is SYDVKM in the germline V gene. The CDR3 spans 11 residues.

This clone was counted a few times. The CDR3 here is CASSVVSGYGYTF. The CDR3, as DNA: TGTGCCAGCAGCGTAGTTTCAGGCTATGGCTACACCTTC. This chain links TRBV9 with TRBJ1-2; D remains ambiguous. Trimming shortened V by 0 bases and J by 4 bases, and 7 bases separated the two germline ends. Germline lookup yields CDR1 SGDLS and CDR2 YYNGEE. This CDR3 is 13 amino acids long.

V is TRBV7-2 and J is TRBJ1-2; 10 bases map to TRBD1. Trimming removed 7 bases from V and 4 bases from J; junction bases left unmatched: 9. Germline CDR1 reads SGHTA; CDR2 reads FQGNSA. This CDR3 comprises 15 residues. CDR3 nucleotides: TGTGCCAGCATCCACGGGACAGGGGCGACCTATGGCTACACCTTC. It translates to CASIHGTGATYGYTF.

The table lists this clone with a count of one. The chain carries TRBV2 and TRBJ1-3; TRBD1 matches 8 bases. The V segment lost 6 bases and the J segment 4 bases; nucleotides outside the gene matches: 11. CDR1 is SNHLY and CDR2 is FYNNEI in the germline V gene. The CDR3 is 16 residues long. The CDR3 DNA reads as TGTGCCAGCAGCCCCGGACAGGGTCTAGCGGGAAACACCATATATTTT. Protein: CASSPGQGLAGNTIYF.

This clone was observed once. J is TRBJ2-1 and V is TRBV2; 13 bases line up with TRBD2. This CDR3 spans 15 amino acids. V lost 7 bases to trimming and J lost 8 bases; unmatched junction nucleotides: 8. Germline CDR1 reads SNHLY; CDR2 reads FYNNEI. The CDR3 coding sequence is TGTGCCAGCACCGGGACTAGCGGGACCGGTCATGAGCAGTTCTTC. This codes for CASTGTSGTGHEQFF.

The chain is built from TRBV3-1 (or the pseudogene TRBV3-2) and TRBJ1-1; TRBD1 agrees at 10 bases. The germline V gene encodes CDR1 LGHDT and CDR2 YNNKEL (reference sequence). After removal of 7 bases from V and 1 base from J, the junction contained 9 bases not matched to a gene. The CDR3 loop spans 16 amino acids. In nucleotides, the CDR3 is TGTGCCAGCACTCGGGACAGGGGCTGGTCGAACACTGAAGCTTTCTTT. This gives the protein CASTRDRGWSNTEAFF.

The V call is TRBV6-5, the J call TRBJ2-1; 8 nucleotides align to TRBD2. V gave up 1 base and J gave up 5 bases; unmatched junction bases: 4. Germline V gene sequence: CDR1 MNHEY, CDR2 SVGAGI. CDR3 length: 15 residues. CDR3 protein: CASSYLAGSHNEQFF. The CDR3 coding sequence is TGTGCCAGCAGTTACTTAGCGGGGTCCCACAATGAGCAGTTCTTC.

The V and J genes are TRBV7-6 and TRBJ2-1; TRBD2 matches 11 bases. V shed 5 bases, J shed 5 bases, and the junction held 5 bases outside the gene matches. CDR3 size: 15 residues. Germline-derived CDR1 and CDR2 are SGHVS and FNYEAQ. The CDR3 is CASSHTSGGDNEQFF. The CDR3 DNA follows: TGTGCCAGCAGCCACACTAGCGGGGGTGACAATGAGCAGTTCTTC. The variable domain in full, with the rest retrieved from reference TRBV7-6 and TRBJ2-1, is GAGVSQSPRYKVTKRGQDVALRCDPISGHVSLYWYRQALGQGPEFLTYFNYEAQQDKSGLPNDRFSAERPEGSISTLTIQRTEQRDSAMYRCASSHTSGGDNEQFFGPGTRLTVL.

J is TRBJ2-3 and V is TRBV14; 9 bases fit TRBD2. The CDR3 has 17 amino acids. The V gene's germline CDR1 is SGHDN and CDR2 FVKESK. With 1 base clipped from V and 5 bases from J, the junction kept 10 bases outside the gene matches. CDR3 bases: TGTGCCAGCAGCCAAGGTCTGCTAGCGGGAAATCTAGATACGCAGTATTTT. Translation: CASSQGLLAGNLDTQYF.

This chain uses TRBV4-1 with TRBJ1-4; possible D gene TRBD1, 6 bases. Germline CDR1 reads MGHRA; CDR2 reads YSYEKL. The germline V and J ends were trimmed by 5 bases and 3 bases, with 19 bases remaining between them. This CDR3 is 17 amino acids long. CDR3 residues: CASSSGQVPPANEKLFF. The CDR3 DNA sequence: TGCGCCAGCAGCTCGGGACAAGTACCCCCAGCTAATGAAAAACTGTTTTTT.

Here the CDR3 DNA reads TGTGCCAGCAGCCAAAGTCTAGCGTACTACAATGAGCAGTTCTTC. Translating it yields CASSQSLAYYNEQFF. The chain has TRBV14 and TRBJ2-7, with a weak D call TRBD2 (6 bases). The end of the DNA aligns better with TRBJ2-1, so the J call may be wrong. The germline gives CDR1 SGHDN, CDR2 FVKESK. The CDR3 runs 15 residues.

This rearrangement joins TRBV5-4 to TRBJ1-6; 10 bases are shared with TRBD1. With V trimmed by 4 bases and J by 9 bases, 7 bases remained unmatched. The CDR3 has 15 amino acids. Germline V gene data show CDR1 as SGHNT and CDR2 as YYREEE (reference sequence). CDR3 residues: CASSGKGQGSSPLHF. For the CDR3, the DNA is TGTGCCAGCAGCGGAAAGGGACAGGGGAGTTCACCCCTCCACTTT.